The 20 T cell receptor beta chains reported below all come from one sample, sequenced in a study of identifying expanded T cells in peripheral blood. Measured with immunoSEQ multiplex PCR; TCRdb has only the in-frame clones, and not every one. Here the sample spans 90,000 to 120,000 clones, around 89% being singletons. Sample: blood. The receptors were gathered from a person aged 18 to 75 in good health.

This rearrangement joins TRBV5-6 to TRBJ2-3; 10 nucleotides align to TRBD2. From germline, CDR1 is SGHDT and CDR2 YYEEEE. This CDR3 spans 15 amino acids. After removal of 0 bases from V and 7 bases from J, the junction contained 5 bases not matched to a gene. CDR3 sequence (DNA): TGTGCCAGCAGCTTGGTGGCTAGCGGGGGTTATACGCAGTATTTT. Translating it yields CASSLVASGGYTQYF.

The chain carries TRBV7-2 and TRBJ1-1; 7 bases are shared with TRBD1. Germline-derived CDR1 and CDR2 are SGHTA and FQGNSA. The CDR3 has 14 amino acids. J was trimmed by 5 bases and V by 5 bases; bases with no gene match: 8. The CDR3 bases are TGTGCCAGCAGCCCCAGACAGGGTGAGACTGAAGCTTTCTTT. Translation gives CASSPRQGETEAFF.

This clone was recorded at least ten times. The chain carries TRBV9 and TRBJ1-4, with D uncertain. CDR3 length equals 18 residues. Trimming left V 0 bases short and J 2 bases short, with 17 bases between. Germline V CDR1 and CDR2: SGDLS, YYNGEE. This CDR3 is CASSVAPGLGGTNEKLFF. The DNA for the CDR3 is TGTGCCAGCAGCGTAGCTCCCGGGCTAGGAGGGACTAATGAAAAACTGTTTTTT.

This clone occurred once. This chain connects TRBV7-6 to TRBJ2-7; D may be TRBD1 (6 bases). V was trimmed by 0 bases and J by 6 bases, leaving 12 bases between them. The germline V gene encodes CDR1 SGHVS and CDR2 FNYEAQ. The CDR3 consists of 14 residues. The CDR3 here is CASSLAQGGSEQYF. In DNA, the CDR3 is TGTGCCAGCAGCTTAGCACAGGGTGGTTCCGAGCAGTACTTC.

This sequence joins TRBV5-6 and TRBJ1-1; D is ambiguous. The V gene lost 4 bases and the J gene lost 3 bases, with 10 bases spanning the gap. The CDR3 is made up of 13 amino acids. The germline V gene has CDR1 SGHDT and CDR2 YYEEEE. DNA for the CDR3: TGTGCCAGCAGCCTCGGATCGGACACTGAAGCTTTCTTT. This gives the protein CASSLGSDTEAFF.

This sequence joins TRBV5-4 and TRBJ1-1; TRBD1 might be the D (5 bases). The CDR3 runs 16 residues. V was pared by 4 bases and J by 7 bases, with 23 bases between. CDR1 SGHNT and CDR2 YYREEE come from the germline V gene (reference sequence). In DNA, the CDR3 is TGTGCCAGCAGCCTGGGGGGAGGGGCTACCAAGCTTGAAGCTTTCTTT. Protein: CASSLGGGATKLEAFF.

The V and J genes are TRBV5-6 and TRBJ2-5, with 9 positions matching TRBD1. The junction had 3 bases not matched to a gene; V was cut back by 0 bases and J by 6 bases. The CDR3 consists of 14 residues. Germline V CDR1 and CDR2: SGHDT, YYEEEE. The CDR3 loop is CASSLVGQGKTQYF. The CDR3 DNA follows: TGTGCCAGCAGCTTGGTAGGACAGGGGAAGACCCAGTACTTC. The full variable domain, completed using reference TRBV5-6 and TRBJ2-5, is DAGVTQSPTHLIKTRGQQVTLRCSPKSGHDTVSWYQQALGQGPQFIFQYYEEEERQRGNFPDRFSGHQFPNYSSELNVNALLLGDSALYLCASSLVGQGKTQYFGPGTRLLVL.

This chain connects TRBV9 to TRBJ2-1; no reliable D call. Per germline, CDR1 SGDLS and CDR2 YYNGEE. The CDR3 consists of 12 residues. The V gene lost 4 bases and the J gene lost 5 bases, with 7 bases spanning the gap. The CDR3 region has the DNA TGTGCCAGCAGCTCCTACGACAATGAGCAGTTCTTC. This encodes CASSSYDNEQFF.

The chain combines TRBV4-3 with TRBJ2-3; D gene ambiguous. There are 12 residues in the CDR3. The germline gives CDR1 LGHNA, CDR2 YSLEER. The V end lost 4 bases, the J end lost 6 bases, and 8 bases lay between the germline ends. The CDR3 protein is CASSPNPDTQYF. The CDR3 DNA sequence: TGCGCCAGCAGCCCGAACCCGGATACGCAGTATTTT.

CDR3 DNA: TGTGCCAGCAGCCAAGATGAGGGACAGCCTTCCTACGAGCAGTACTTC. This gives the protein CASSQDEGQPSYEQYF. The chain uses TRBV4-2 and TRBJ2-7, with 7 nucleotides matching TRBD1. V lost 0 bases and J lost 1; bases outside the gene matches: 6. Germline assignment: CDR1 LGHNA and CDR2 YNFKEQ. The CDR3 is made up of 16 amino acids.

This clone was seen just once. The genes are TRBV5-1 and TRBJ2-3, with D tentatively TRBD1 or TRBD2 (5 bases each). The V gene lost 4 bases and the J gene lost 3 bases, with 12 bases spanning the gap. Germline V gene lookup returns CDR1 SGHRS and CDR2 YFSETQ. The length of the CDR3 is 14 residues. CDR3 loop: CASSQIRETDTQYF. The CDR3 DNA reads TGCGCCAGCAGCCAAATCAGGGAGACAGATACGCAGTATTTT.

This chain uses TRBV4-3 with TRBJ1-6; the match to TRBD1 covers 9 bases. With V trimmed by 1 base and J by 7 bases, 2 bases remained unmatched. The length of the CDR3 is 15 residues. Germline-derived CDR1 and CDR2 are LGHNA and YSLEER. The CDR3 sequence is CASSQGTGENSPLHF. CDR3 DNA sequence: TGCGCCAGCAGCCAAGGGACAGGGGAAAATTCACCCCTCCACTTT.

The CDR3, as DNA: TGTGCCAGTAGTATGATGGGCCAGGGAAACACCGGGGAGCTGTTTTTT. This translates into CASSMMGQGNTGELFF. The chain has TRBV19 and TRBJ2-2, with D perhaps matching TRBD1 (5 bases). Germline V CDR1 and CDR2: LNHDA, SQIVND (reference sequence). The CDR3 contains 16 residues. The V end lost 3 bases, the J end lost 2 bases, and 13 bases lay between the germline ends.

The chain has TRBV6-7 and TRBJ2-3, with TRBD1 matching over 8 bases. TRBV6-7 is noted as an ORF with a role that remains uncertain. Trimming cost V 7 bases and J 3 bases; bases outside gene matches: 12. The CDR3 sequence is 16 residues long. The CDR3 spells CASIEGQGAPTDTQYF. CDR3 DNA: TGTGCCAGCATCGAGGGCCAGGGGGCGCCGACAGATACGCAGTATTTT.

This clone was found once. The V and J genes are TRBV28 and TRBJ2-3; no reliable D call. The CDR3 extends over 14 amino acids. The V and J ends lost 3 bases and 1 base respectively, with 8 bases between them. Germline CDR1 is MDHEN and CDR2 is SYDVKM. Here the CDR3 DNA reads TGTGCCAGCAGTTTCAACGGTGGCACAGATACGCAGTATTTT. Translation: CASSFNGGTDTQYF.

The chain couples TRBV10-3 to TRBJ2-7, with 12 positions matching TRBD1. Per the germline V gene, CDR1 is ENHRY and CDR2 is SYGVKD. Trimming cost V 4 bases and J 6 bases; bases outside gene matches: 1. This CDR3 comprises 13 residues. The CDR3 bases are TGTGCCATCAGTGGGGACAGGGGGCTCGAGCAGTACTTC. This sequence encodes CAISGDRGLEQYF.

The chain couples TRBV7-7 to TRBJ2-6; no definite D call. CDR1 and CDR2 (germline): SSHAT, FNYEAQ (reference sequence). This CDR3 has 15 residues. V gave up 1 base and J gave up 0 bases, with 4 bases separating them. The CDR3 reads CASSLGHSGANVLTF. CDR3 bases: TGTGCCAGCAGCTTAGGGCACTCTGGGGCCAACGTCCTGACTTTC.

The chain employs TRBV4-3 and TRBJ2-7; D call uncertain. The CDR3 extends over 16 amino acids. Germline V gene sequence: CDR1 LGHNA, CDR2 YSLEER. Trimming shortened V by 3 bases and J by 1 base, and 16 bases separated the two germline ends. The CDR3 DNA reads as TGCGCCAGCAGCCATTCTGAGATGGACCGATCCTACGAGCAGTACTTC. Its translation is CASSHSEMDRSYEQYF.

V is TRBV27 and J is TRBJ1-1; D not certain. This CDR3 contains 13 residues. V dropped 5 bases and J dropped 11 bases, with 18 bases sitting between them. Germline V gives CDR1 MNHEY, CDR2 SMNVEV (reference sequence). Written as DNA, the CDR3 is TGTGCCAGCAGTCCCGCCGGCCCCCATGGGGCTTTCTTT. Residues: CASSPAGPHGAFF.

V and J are TRBV7-8 and TRBJ1-1; possible D gene TRBD1, 6 bases. The CDR3 is made up of 15 amino acids. V gave up 5 bases and J gave up 5 bases, with 18 bases separating them. The V gene's germline CDR1 is SGHVS and CDR2 FQNEAQ. The CDR3 here is CASSRLGGARTEAFF. The CDR3, as DNA: TGTGCCAGCAGCCGACTGGGGGGGGCGCGGACTGAAGCTTTCTTT.